These T cell receptor beta chains were read from a single sample in a study of tumor-infiltrating lymphocytes in primary liver carcinoma. In TCRdb, the multiplex PCR reads were re-called with MiXCR into one record per CDR3 protein. Among about 22,000 distinct CDR3 sequences listed, nearly 80% were seen once. The sample was liver tumor tissue from sampling region 1. These receptors all come from a woman aged 30 to 39 with primary liver carcinoma and hepatitis B virus infection. The CDR3 runs from the conserved cysteine through the conserved F or W. The D gene is left open where the match is weak. Expanded clones are given a class, and other clones once, few, many or no size at all.

v_call,d_call,j_call,clone_size,cdr3_nt,cdr3_aa
TRBV5-6,NA,TRBJ2-7,NA,TGTGCCAGCAGCTTACGGATGGGGCTATCGCAGTGCTTC,CASSLRMGLSQCF
TRBV2,TRBD2,TRBJ2-3,NA,TGTGATAGCAGTTTCAGAGCTAGCGGGAGATACACAGATACGCAGTATTTT,CDSSFRASGRYTDTQYF
TRBV10-3,NA,TRBJ2-5,NA,TGTGCCATCGTTGGGTCGGCTACCAGACAAGGGACCCAGTACTTC,CAIVGSATRQGTQYF
TRBV5-1,NA,TRBJ2-2,NA,TGCGCAAGCAGCTTGGGTCACCGGTACAGGGCCCTGACCGGGAAGCTGTTTTTT,CASSLGHRYRALTGKLFF
TRBV11-3,TRBD2,TRBJ2-5,NA,TGTGCCAGCAGCCGCGGGAGGGCCTCAGAGACCCAGTACTTC,CASSRGRASETQYF
TRBV10-3,NA,TRBJ1-4,NA,TGTGCCATCAGTGTGAGGGGGAATAATGAAAAACTGTTTTTT,CAISVRGNNEKLFF
TRBV5-6,NA,TRBJ2-3,NA,TGTTCCAGCAGGTTGAGGGCAGATACGCAGTATTTT,CSSRLRADTQYF
TRBV11-1,NA,TRBJ2-2,NA,TGTGCCAGCAGCTTAGTTCCGGGGACCGGGGAACTGTTTTTT,CASSLVPGTGELFF
TRBV11-2,NA,TRBJ1-5,NA,TGTGCCAGCAACTTAGTTGGGAGCACAGATACGCAGCATTTT,CASNLVGSTDTQHF
TRBV5-6,TRBD2,TRBJ2-7,many,TGTGCCAGCAGCTTCCGGACTAGCAGCACCTACGAGCAGTACTTC,CASSFRTSSTYEQYF
TRBV10-3,NA,TRBJ2-5,NA,TGTGCCATCACTGGGACAACCGGGGAGACCCAGTATTTC,CAITGTTGETQYF
TRBV6-5,TRBD2,TRBJ2-1,NA,TGTGCCAGCAATTGGACTAGCGCGTCCTACAATGAGCAGATCTTC,CASNWTSASYNEQIF
TRBV13,NA,TRBJ1-1,NA,TGTGCCAGCAGCTTTGGAGGGTTTGGTATTGGGGGCTCTAAAGCTTTCTTT,CASSFGGFGIGGSKAFF
TRBV20-1,NA,TRBJ1-5,NA,TGCAGTGCTAGATATGCCCTCCGGGGAGGCAATCAGCCCCAGCATTTT,CSARYALRGGNQPQHF
TRBV6-5,NA,TRBJ1-1,NA,TGTGCCAGCAGCCTTACAAAGAACACTGAAGCTTTCTTT,CASSLTKNTEAFF
TRBV11-2,NA,TRBJ2-7,many,TGTGCCAGCGGGGGTAGCTCCTACGAGCAGTACTTC,CASGGSSYEQYF
TRBV4-3,NA,TRBJ2-2,NA,TGCGCCAGCAGACTTGGCATCGGGGCGCAGTTTTTT,CASRLGIGAQFF
TRBV6-5,NA,TRBJ2-2,many,TGTGCCAGCAGTTACGCAGTGGACGGCACCGGGGAGCTGTTTTTT,CASSYAVDGTGELFF
TRBV9,NA,TRBJ1-2,NA,TGTGCCAGCAGCGCCGGACGGGATACCTATTGCTACACCTTC,CASSAGRDTYCYTF
TRBV4-3,NA,TRBJ2-1,NA,TGCGCCAGCAGCCAAGATGTCTTAAGTTCCTACAATGAGAAGTTCTTC,CASSQDVLSSYNEKFF
TRBV4-3,NA,TRBJ2-5,NA,TGCGCCAGCAGCCTGGCGATGAGGCAAGAGACCCAGTACTTC,CASSLAMRQETQYF
TRBV6-5,NA,TRBJ2-5,NA,TGTGCAAGCAGTACCGAGAGTGGGCTGACCCAGTACTTC,CASSTESGLTQYF
TRBV11-2,TRBD1,TRBJ2-1,NA,TGTGTCAGCAGCTACGAGGCCGGGACAGGCAATCCTGGGCAGTTCTTC,CVSSYEAGTGNPGQFF
TRBV11-2,TRBD1,TRBJ1-1,NA,TGTGCCAACAGCGCACGGGACAGGGGGCGCAAAAGGTGGAGTAACACTGAAGCTTTCTTT,CANSARDRGRKRWSNTEAFF
TRBV11-1,NA,TRBJ1-1,NA,TGTGCCAGCAGCTTAACCAGGACAGTGATCACTGAAGCTTTCTTT,CASSLTRTVITEAFF
TRBV6-1,NA,TRBJ2-2,NA,TGTGCCAGCAGTGAAACCCTTCCCAGCAGCGCCGCGAACACCGGGGAGCTGTTTTTT,CASSETLPSSAANTGELFF
TRBV12-3/TRBV12-4,TRBD2,TRBJ2-1,NA,TGTGACACCAGCCTATCCGGGACTAGCGGACTTGAGCAGTTCTTC,CDTSLSGTSGLEQFF
TRBV6-1,TRBD2,TRBJ2-3,NA,TGTGCCAGCAGTACCCGGGGCGGGAGGGCAGATACGCGGTATTTT,CASSTRGGRADTRYF
TRBV11-3,NA,TRBJ2-1,NA,TGTGCCGGCGCTTGCGGGTGTGGGAATGAGCGGTTCTTC,CAGACGCGNERFF
TRBV11-2,NA,TRBJ1-2,NA,TGTGCCAGCAGCACCGTCTCCTATGGTTACACCTTC,CASSTVSYGYTF
TRBV6-2/TRBV6-3,NA,TRBJ1-3,NA,TGTGCAAGCAATATTACCCTCGGGACACTTGGAAACACCATATATTTT,CASNITLGTLGNTIYF
TRBV11-2,NA,TRBJ1-2,NA,TGTGCCAAAAGCTTAAGGGATGCTAACTATGGCTACACCTTC,CAKSLRDANYGYTF
TRBV11-3,TRBD2,TRBJ2-1,NA,TGTGACAGCAGCCGAGTAGCGGGGGGGGGGTATGAGCATTTCTTC,CDSSRVAGGGYEHFF
TRBV6-1,NA,TRBJ2-2,NA,TGTGCCAGCAGGGGAAGGGAACACACCGGGGAGCTGTTTTTT,CASRGREHTGELFF
TRBV6-6,TRBD2,TRBJ2-3,NA,TGTACCAGCAGTTCCACCTTAGGCCGGGGGGGCCAGATAGGGCAGTATTTT,CTSSSTLGRGGQIGQYF
TRBV10-3,NA,TRBJ2-1,NA,TGTGCTAACAGTCCCACGGCGACCCTGGATGAGCAGTTCTTC,CANSPTATLDEQFF
TRBV11-3,TRBD2,TRBJ2-1,few,TGTGCCAGCAGCCGACCAGCGGGGGGGGGGTACGATCAGTTCTTC,CASSRPAGGGYDQFF
TRBV5-4,TRBD2,TRBJ2-3,once,TGCGCCAGCAGTAACCCGGCGGCTAGCGGGAGTCTGACAGATATGCAGTATTTT,CASSNPAASGSLTDMQYF
TRBV11-3,NA,TRBJ2-7,NA,TGTGCCGGCGCTAGTGCGAGTGGGAATGAGCAGTACTTC,CAGASASGNEQYF
TRBV5-4,TRBD2,TRBJ2-3,once,TGTGCTAGTAGTAACCCGGCGGCTCGCGGGAGTCGGACAGATACGCAGTATTTT,CASSNPAARGSRTDTQYF
TRBV28,NA,TRBJ2-6,NA,TGTGCCAGCAGTTTAAACTGGGTGAGCCCTGGGGCCAACGTCTTGACTTTC,CASSLNWVSPGANVLTF
TRBV7-9,TRBD2,TRBJ2-3,NA,TGTGCCAGTAGCCCGAGACTAGCGGGAGGCCTCATAGATACGCAGTATTTT,CASSPRLAGGLIDTQYF
TRBV9,NA,TRBJ2-1,NA,TGTGTGAGCAGCGTAAGGACAGCGGAGTTCTTC,CVSSVRTAEFF
TRBV5-4,NA,TRBJ2-3,NA,TGTGCCAGCGTAGATGGACACCCTCCACCCACAGATACGCAGTATTTT,CASVDGHPPPTDTQYF
TRBV6-7,NA,TRBJ2-4,NA,TGCGCCAGCAGTTACTCGTCGACTGAAGCACCCGCTCGCACCAAAAACATTCAGTACTTC,CASSYSSTEAPARTKNIQYF
TRBV6-1,NA,TRBJ1-1,few,TGTGCCAGCAGTGGGTTGGGGAACACTGAAGCTTTCTTT,CASSGLGNTEAFF
TRBV11-3,TRBD1,TRBJ1-1,NA,TGCGTCAGCTGCTTAGAAACAGGGGGCACTGAAGCTTTCTTT,CVSCLETGGTEAFF